The next 12 T cell receptor beta chains were all read from a single sample in a study of cytomegalovirus exposure and HLA in healthy donors. This PCR relied on a set of 60 Vbeta primers and 13 Jbeta primers. Repertoires were generated with immunoSEQ multiplex PCR, while TCRdb's copy carries only in-frame clones and drops some. The sample contains under 130,000 clones, about 83% of which appear only once. Sequenced material: PBMCs. All receptors derive from a young man in good health and CMV-seronegative.

The rearrangement uses TRBV7-2 and TRBJ2-7; TRBD2 aligns across 8 bases. After removal of 2 bases from V and 0 bases from J, the junction contained 9 bases not matched to a gene. The length of the CDR3 is 17 residues. The germline V gene encodes CDR1 SGHTA and CDR2 FQGNSA. CDR3 sequence reads: CASSLRLAGLSSYEQYF. The CDR3 DNA sequence: TGTGCCAGCAGCTTACGGCTAGCGGGCCTCAGCTCCTACGAGCAGTACTTC.

This clone was counted a few times. The chain is built from TRBV5-1 and TRBJ1-5; D might be TRBD1 (6 bases). Trimming shortened V by 4 bases and J by 2 bases, and 13 bases separated the two germline ends. CDR3 size: 15 residues. In germline, CDR1 is SGHRS, CDR2 YFSETQ. The CDR3 region is CASSQGGGGNQPQHF. DNA for the CDR3: TGCGCCAGCAGCCAGGGAGGGGGGGGCAATCAGCCCCAGCATTTT.

This chain uses TRBV2 with TRBJ2-7, with 15 bases that match TRBD2. There are 17 residues in the CDR3. Per germline, CDR1 SNHLY and CDR2 FYNNEI. Trimming removed 6 bases from V and 0 bases from J; junction bases left unmatched: 6. As DNA, the CDR3 is TGTGCCAGCAGCGGGACTAGCGGGAGGACCAGCTCCTACGAGCAGTACTTC. Protein: CASSGTSGRTSSYEQYF.

The chain recombines TRBV6-1 with TRBJ2-7; a possible D gene is TRBD2 (6 bases). CDR3 length: 13 amino acids. Germline CDR1 MNHNS, CDR2 SASEGT. V was cut by 5 bases and J by 12 bases, with 20 bases left in between. The CDR3 protein is CASSTPGTRRVYF. DNA of the CDR3: TGTGCCAGCAGTACACCCGGGACTCGGCGAGTGTACTTC.

The gene calls are TRBV9 and TRBJ2-7; 7 bases line up with TRBD1. V lost 3 bases and J lost 7; bases outside the gene matches: 10. The germline gives CDR1 SGDLS, CDR2 YYNGEE. This CDR3 comprises 14 residues. Written as DNA, the CDR3 is TGTGCCAGCAGCGCCGGGACAGCGTCGGGGGAGCAGTACTTC. Translating it yields CASSAGTASGEQYF.

The chain combines TRBV10-1 with TRBJ2-2; 10 bases agree with TRBD1. V lost 6 bases, J lost 4 bases, and 5 bases stayed unmatched. Germline loops: CDR1 WNHNN, CDR2 SYGVQD (reference sequence). The CDR3 runs to 15 residues. The CDR3 sequence is CASSPRQGATGELFF. Written as DNA, the CDR3 is TGCGCCAGCAGCCCCCGACAGGGGGCCACCGGGGAGCTGTTTTTT.

The genes are TRBV6-1 and TRBJ2-7, with D maybe TRBD1 (5 bases). The CDR3 runs to 15 residues. Trimming stripped 5 bases from V and 0 bases from J, with 14 bases between. Germline V CDR1 and CDR2: MNHNS, SASEGT. In DNA form, the CDR3 reads TGTGCCAGCAGTCTCGACAGCGCCAGCTCCTACGAGCAGTACTTC. This sequence encodes CASSLDSASSYEQYF.

Only one count was recorded for this clone. V gene TRBV7-9 combines with J gene TRBJ2-1; 15 bases line up with TRBD2. The CDR3 is made up of 15 amino acids. Germline-derived CDR1 and CDR2 are SEHNR and FQNEAQ (reference sequence). V lost 5 bases, J lost 6 bases, and 2 bases stayed unmatched. This chain's CDR3 is CASSRGLAGGNEQFF. CDR3 nucleotides: TGTGCCAGCAGCCGGGGACTAGCGGGGGGCAATGAGCAGTTCTTC.

V is TRBV19 and J is TRBJ2-3; D is perhaps TRBD2 (6 bases). V was cut by 6 bases and J by 6 bases, with 16 bases left in between. CDR1 is LNHDA, CDR2 SQIVND, per germline (reference sequence). The CDR3 has 14 amino acids. CDR3 nucleotide sequence: TGTGCCAGTAGCACTTTTTCGGGGGTTGATACGCAGTATTTT. Translated, it gives CASSTFSGVDTQYF.

The chain recombines TRBV6-5 with TRBJ2-2, with 9 positions matching TRBD1. V was clipped by 7 bases and J by 6 bases; unmatched bases: 6. This CDR3 has 14 residues. Per germline, CDR1 MNHEY and CDR2 SVGAGI. In DNA, the CDR3 is TGTGCCAGCACGCACAGGGGGCGCGCCGGGGAGCTGTTTTTT. It specifies CASTHRGRAGELFF.

This chain connects TRBV5-6 to TRBJ1-2; D unclear. Germline V gives CDR1 SGHDT, CDR2 YYEEEE. The CDR3 has 13 residues. V lost 0 bases and J 8 bases, leaving 11 bases between the germline ends. CDR3 protein: CASSLGPGGGYTF. The CDR3 DNA sequence: TGTGCCAGCAGCTTGGGGCCTGGCGGGGGCTACACCTTC.

The chain employs TRBV6-5 and TRBJ1-1, with a possible D match to TRBD1 (6 bases). The CDR3 spans 15 residues. V shed 6 bases and J shed 0 bases, with 14 bases lying between them. The V gene's germline CDR1 is MNHEY and CDR2 SVGAGI. The CDR3 here is CASSLTGHVNTEAFF. CDR3 DNA: TGTGCCAGCAGCTTGACGGGACACGTGAACACTGAAGCTTTCTTT.